Each of the 14 T cell receptor beta chains below was sequenced from the same sample in a study of shared clonotypes between healthy human individuals. The assay was immunoSEQ multiplex PCR, and TCRdb's table has in-frame clones only and misses some. Of over a million clones in the sample, around 97% were seen once. The specimen was naive CD4+ T cells sorted from blood. Subset of the sample: CD45RA+ positively selected. The source is a man aged 25-45 years in good health.

The chain links TRBV7-2 to TRBJ1-1, with 7 bases that match TRBD1. Trimming removed 5 bases from V and 3 bases from J; junction bases left unmatched: 6. Looked up from germline, CDR1 is SGHTA and CDR2 is FQGNSA. The CDR3 runs to 14 residues. Here the CDR3 reads CASSRQGKHTEAFF. CDR3 nucleotide sequence: TGTGCCAGCAGCCGACAGGGAAAGCACACTGAAGCTTTCTTT.

The V call is TRBV7-3, the J call TRBJ2-4; D remains unclear. CDR3 length equals 14 residues. From germline, CDR1 is SGHTA and CDR2 FQGTGA. Trimming removed 5 bases from V and 3 bases from J, with 11 bases in between. This CDR3 is CASSPDGYKNIQYF. As DNA, the CDR3 is TGTGCCAGCAGCCCTGACGGATACAAAAACATTCAGTACTTC.

This chain links TRBV10-3 with TRBJ1-1; D is possibly TRBD1 (6 bases). Germline V CDR1 and CDR2: ENHRY, SYGVKD. The CDR3 is made up of 13 amino acids. The V end was cut by 5 bases, the J end by 3 bases, with 10 bases between. The CDR3 bases are TGTGCCATCAGTACAGGGTGGGACACTGAAGCTTTCTTT. Its translation: CAISTGWDTEAFF.

The chain employs TRBV29-1 and TRBJ2-1, with TRBD2 matching over 11 bases. The V gene end was trimmed by 1 base and the J gene end by 4 bases; junction bases not matched to a gene: 3. Germline values: CDR1 SQVTM, CDR2 ANQGSEA. CDR3 size: 15 residues. The DNA for the CDR3 is TGCAGCGTTGAAGCGGCTAGCGGGAGGTACAATGAGCAGTTCTTC. This encodes CSVEAASGRYNEQFF.

The V call is TRBV15, the J call TRBJ1-1; D might be TRBD1 (5 bases). The germline V and J ends were trimmed by 5 bases and 6 bases, with 10 bases remaining between them. The germline gives CDR1 LNHNV, CDR2 YYDKDF (reference sequence). This CDR3 is 12 amino acids long. CDR3 region: CATSYAGPEAFF. The CDR3, as DNA: TGTGCCACCAGCTACGCAGGGCCTGAAGCTTTCTTT. The variable domain in full, with the rest retrieved from reference TRBV15 and TRBJ1-1, is DAMVIQNPRYQVTQFGKPVTLSCSQTLNHNVMYWYQQKSSQAPKLLFHYYDKDFNNEADTPDNFQSRRPNTSFCFLDIRSPGLGDTAMYLCATSYAGPEAFFGQGTRLTVV.

This chain connects TRBV27 to TRBJ1-5, with D unclear. Trimming took off 5 bases at V and 4 bases at J, with 15 bases between the two ends. The CDR3 loop spans 15 amino acids. Looked up from germline, CDR1 is MNHEY and CDR2 is SMNVEV (reference sequence). The CDR3 nucleotides are TGTGCCAGCAGTGCCCTTATCGGGCGAAATCAGCCCCAGCATTTT. Amino acid sequence: CASSALIGRNQPQHF.

Only a few counts were recorded for this clone. The chain couples TRBV30 to TRBJ1-2; D might be TRBD1 (6 bases). The CDR3 length is 10 residues. The V end lost 7 bases, the J end lost 5 bases, and 8 bases lay between the germline ends. CDR1 and CDR2 from the germline V gene are GTSNPN and SVGIG (reference sequence). This CDR3 is CAYQGYGYTF. DNA for the CDR3: TGTGCCTACCAGGGGTATGGCTACACCTTC.

J is TRBJ2-7 and V is TRBV19; 7 positions match TRBD2. Germline lookup yields CDR1 LNHDA and CDR2 SQIVND (reference sequence). V shed 3 bases, J shed 4 bases, and the junction held 15 bases outside the gene matches. CDR3 length: 17 residues. CDR3 bases: TGTGCCAGTAGTATTGGAGGAGGGAGGGCCAATTCTTACGAGCAGTACTTC. Amino acid sequence: CASSIGGGRANSYEQYF.

The V gene is TRBV13, the J gene TRBJ2-1; D remains unclear. The CDR3 consists of 20 residues. CDR1 and CDR2 from the germline V gene are PRHDT and FYEKMQ (reference sequence). V shed 2 bases and J shed 3 bases, with 26 bases lying between them. CDR3 loop: CASSLMLSIRASDIYNEQFF. The CDR3 DNA reads as TGTGCCAGCAGCTTAATGTTAAGTATACGAGCGAGCGATATCTACAATGAGCAGTTCTTC.

V usage is TRBV6-1 and J usage is TRBJ1-1, with TRBD1 as a possible D gene (6 bases). The CDR3 is made up of 14 amino acids. Germline CDR1 is MNHNS and CDR2 is SASEGT. Between the trimmed V and J ends, which lost 10 bases and 1 base, there was a span of 16 bases. For the CDR3, the DNA is TGTGCCACCAAAAAGGGGGTAGAGAACACTGAAGCTTTCTTT. It specifies CATKKGVENTEAFF.

The rearrangement links TRBV2 to TRBJ1-2, with 7 bases identical to TRBD1. Trimming removed 7 bases from V and 5 bases from J; junction bases left unmatched: 4. Germline-derived CDR1 and CDR2 are SNHLY and FYNNEI. The CDR3 is made up of 12 amino acids. The CDR3 region has the DNA TGTGCCAGCAACGAACAGGGGTATGGCTACACCTTC. Translation: CASNEQGYGYTF.

The chain joins TRBV10-3 to TRBJ2-1; 14 bases align to TRBD2. CDR3 length: 15 amino acids. V shed 7 bases, J shed 7 bases, and the junction held 6 bases outside the gene matches. The germline V gene has CDR1 ENHRY and CDR2 SYGVKD. The CDR3 DNA sequence: TGTGCCATCATAGCGGGACTAGCGGGAGAGAATGAGCAGTTCTTC. The encoded protein is CAIIAGLAGENEQFF.

The chain combines TRBV27 with TRBJ2-7; D is ambiguous. The CDR3 has 13 residues. V shed 5 bases and J shed 3 bases, with 11 bases lying between them. Germline values: CDR1 MNHEY, CDR2 SMNVEV (reference sequence). CDR3 DNA: TGTGCCAGCAGTCCCCGGCCATTCTACGAGCAGTACTTC. Translated: CASSPRPFYEQYF.

The V and J genes are TRBV2 and TRBJ2-7; TRBD2 matches at 7 bases. The junction had 5 bases not matched to a gene; V was cut back by 10 bases and J by 2 bases. Germline V CDR1 and CDR2: SNHLY, FYNNEI. CDR3 length equals 12 residues. The CDR3 spells CAILAGPYEQYF. The CDR3 coding sequence is TGTGCCATATTAGCGGGCCCCTACGAGCAGTACTTC.